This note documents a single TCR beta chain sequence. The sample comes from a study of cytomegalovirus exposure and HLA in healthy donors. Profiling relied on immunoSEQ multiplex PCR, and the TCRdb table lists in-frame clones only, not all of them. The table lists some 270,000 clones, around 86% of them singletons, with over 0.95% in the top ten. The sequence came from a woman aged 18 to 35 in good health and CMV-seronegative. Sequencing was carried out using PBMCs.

The CDR3 bases are TGTGCCAGCAGTGAAGGGACAGGGGACGTCCTGACTTTC. This codes for CASSEGTGDVLTF. This rearrangement joins TRBV2 to TRBJ2-6; 9 bases are a match to TRBD1. Germline V CDR1 and CDR2: SNHLY, FYNNEI. V was pared by 1 base and J by 11 bases, with 0 bases of the junction left unmatched. The CDR3 sequence is 13 residues long. The full variable domain, with the rest looked up from reference TRBV2 and TRBJ2-6, is EPEVTQTPSHQVTQMGQEVILRCVPISNHLYFYWYRQILGQKVEFLVSFYNNEISEKSEIFDDQFSVERPDGSNFTLKIRSTKLEDSAMYFCASSEGTGDVLTFGAGSRLTVL.